The rows below give T cell receptor beta chains drawn from one sample of a study of T cell clones after liver transplantation. The data were produced by immunoSEQ multiplex PCR, yet TCRdb's version contains in-frame clones alone and is incomplete. The sample lists about 20,000 clones; 90% to 95% were seen once. The specimen comprised CD8+ T cells from blood, sampled 25 months after liver transplant. These receptors were taken from a human patient who received a liver transplant. Some T cells may originate from the graft donor. Both conserved end residues are part of each CDR3. The D gene is left open where the match is weak. Size tells how often a clone was seen (once, few, many) or the class of an expanded clone, and some rows leave it out.

D: -; J: TRBJ1-2; size: -; V: TRBV30; DNA: TGTGCCTGGAGTCCCCCCGGGGGGGGAGTAATCTATGGCTACACCTTC; CDR3: CAWSPPGGGVIYGYTF
D: -; J: TRBJ1-5; size: -; V: TRBV7-9; DNA: TGTGCCAGCAGCTTAGGGAATCAGCCCCAGCATTTT; CDR3: CASSLGNQPQHF
D: -; J: TRBJ2-7; size: -; V: TRBV5-6; DNA: TGTGCCAGCAGTTTGGGGGACGGCTACTACGAGCAGTACTTC; CDR3: CASSLGDGYYEQYF
D: -; J: TRBJ1-3; size: -; V: TRBV10-2; DNA: TGCGCCAGCAGTGGCTCGGAGGGAGGAAACACCATATATTTT; CDR3: CASSGSEGGNTIYF
D: -; J: TRBJ1-2; size: -; V: TRBV6-5; DNA: TGTGCCAGCAGTTACTCGGGGGTGGACTATGGCTACACCTTC; CDR3: CASSYSGVDYGYTF
D: TRBD2; J: TRBJ2-1; size: -; V: TRBV7-9; DNA: TGTGCCAGCAGCCTAACGGGAGGGGCCCCCTACAATGAGCAGTTCTTC; CDR3: CASSLTGGAPYNEQFF
D: TRBD1; J: TRBJ1-6; size: -; V: TRBV13; DNA: TGTGCCAGCAGCTTGGGTCTGACAGGGACCTATAATTCACCCCTCCACTTT; CDR3: CASSLGLTGTYNSPLHF
D: -; J: TRBJ2-5; size: -; V: TRBV7-9; DNA: TGTGCCAGCAGCTCCACGACAGGGAGGGGCTGGGAGACCCAGTACTTC; CDR3: CASSSTTGRGWETQYF
D: -; J: TRBJ1-5; size: -; V: TRBV19; DNA: TGTGCCAGTAGTATAGGTGGGACGGATCAGCCCCAGCATTTT; CDR3: CASSIGGTDQPQHF
D: TRBD2; J: TRBJ2-7; size: -; V: TRBV2; DNA: TGTGCCAGCAGGGAGGGACTAGCGGACTCCTACGAGCAGTACTTC; CDR3: CASREGLADSYEQYF
D: TRBD1; J: TRBJ2-5; size: -; V: TRBV7-9; DNA: TGTGCCAGCAGCTTAGGTTGGGACAGAAAAGAGACCCAGTACTTC; CDR3: CASSLGWDRKETQYF
D: -; J: TRBJ2-7; size: -; V: TRBV27; DNA: TGTGCCAGCAGAGCTCAGGGTTTCTACGAGCAGTACTTC; CDR3: CASRAQGFYEQYF
D: -; J: TRBJ2-7; size: -; V: TRBV6-5; DNA: TGTGCCAGCAGTGGATACGGGACTCAATACGAGCAGTACTTC; CDR3: CASSGYGTQYEQYF
D: -; J: TRBJ1-2; size: -; V: TRBV9; DNA: TGTGCCAGCAGCGATGGGACTCTTATGGGGCATGGCTACACCTTC; CDR3: CASSDGTLMGHGYTF
D: TRBD2; J: TRBJ2-1; size: -; V: TRBV27; DNA: TGTGCCAGCAGCTTTCCTAGCGGGAGGTTCAATGAGCAGTTCTTC; CDR3: CASSFPSGRFNEQFF
D: TRBD2; J: TRBJ2-1; size: once; V: TRBV5-4; DNA: TGTGCCAGCAGCTTGGCGGGTAGCGGGAAGGTTAGGAATGAGCAGTTCTTC; CDR3: CASSLAGSGKVRNEQFF
D: -; J: TRBJ2-7; size: -; V: TRBV10-3; DNA: TGTGCCCTTGGCGGCCCCGAGCAGTACTTC; CDR3: CALGGPEQYF
D: TRBD1; J: TRBJ1-4; size: -; V: TRBV5-4; DNA: TGTGCCAGCAGCATCAGGGGGCTAGGGGTTGAAAAACTGTTTTTT; CDR3: CASSIRGLGVEKLFF
D: TRBD2; J: TRBJ2-5; size: -; V: TRBV10-3; DNA: TGTGCCATCAGTGAAGGACTAGCGGGAACAGAGACCCAGTACTTC; CDR3: CAISEGLAGTETQYF
D: TRBD1; J: TRBJ1-4; size: once; V: TRBV11-3; DNA: TGTGCCAGCAGCTTACGAGGGACAGGTCGAAATGAAAAACTGTTTTTT; CDR3: CASSLRGTGRNEKLFF
D: -; J: TRBJ2-1; size: -; V: TRBV18; DNA: TGTGCCAGCTCACCAGTCCTGCAGGAAAGGAATGAGCAGTTCTTC; CDR3: CASSPVLQERNEQFF
D: -; J: TRBJ2-5; size: -; V: TRBV25-1; DNA: TGTGCCAGCAGTGAACGCGGAGGGGGGGAGACCCAGTACTTC; CDR3: CASSERGGGETQYF
D: -; J: TRBJ2-4; size: -; V: TRBV11-2; DNA: TGTGCCAGCAGCTTGAGGGGGGGGGCCGAGCTAGCCAAAAACATTCAGTACTTC; CDR3: CASSLRGGAELAKNIQYF
D: -; J: TRBJ1-1; size: once; V: TRBV29-1; DNA: TGCAGCGTCCTCGGGTGGCACGGTGGGGGGACTGAAGCTTTCTTT; CDR3: CSVLGWHGGGTEAFF
D: -; J: TRBJ1-6; size: -; V: TRBV6-1; DNA: TGTGCCAGCAGGGCCCAGGGGCGGGTTTCACCCCTCCACTTT; CDR3: CASRAQGRVSPLHF
D: -; J: TRBJ1-5; size: -; V: TRBV7-9; DNA: TGTGCCAGCAGCTTAGTAACGGCCACCGGATTGAGCAATCAGCCCCAGCATTTT; CDR3: CASSLVTATGLSNQPQHF
D: TRBD2; J: TRBJ2-1; size: -; V: TRBV6-1; DNA: TGTGCCAGCAGTGAAGACGGAGTGGGACTAGGAAAGGACAATGAGCAGTTCTTC; CDR3: CASSEDGVGLGKDNEQFF
D: TRBD1; J: TRBJ1-2; size: -; V: TRBV11-3; DNA: TGTGCCAGCAGCTCAGGGACAGGGGATGGCTACACCTTC; CDR3: CASSSGTGDGYTF
D: -; J: TRBJ2-1; size: -; V: TRBV7-2; DNA: TGTGCCAGCAGCTTAGTCGGCTATGGTTCCTACAATGAGCAGTTCTTC; CDR3: CASSLVGYGSYNEQFF
D: -; J: TRBJ2-2; size: once; V: TRBV27; DNA: TGTGCCAGCAGTTTAACCGGACCCACCGGGGAGCTGTTTTTT; CDR3: CASSLTGPTGELFF
D: -; J: TRBJ1-1; size: -; V: TRBV7-9; DNA: TGTGCCAGCAGCTTAGCCGCTGGGGATGGCACTGAAGCTTTCTTT; CDR3: CASSLAAGDGTEAFF
D: TRBD2; J: TRBJ2-7; size: few; V: TRBV27; DNA: TGTGCCAGCAGTTCCTCAGCGGGAGGTCCAACCTACGAGCAGTACTTC; CDR3: CASSSSAGGPTYEQYF
D: TRBD2; J: TRBJ2-1; size: -; V: TRBV7-9; DNA: TGTGCCAGCAGCCCTCGGACTAGCGCGGATGAGCAGTTCTTC; CDR3: CASSPRTSADEQFF
D: -; J: TRBJ1-1; size: -; V: TRBV7-9; DNA: TGTGCCACCTTTACGACAGTGCTCATGAACACTGAAGCTTTCTTT; CDR3: CATFTTVLMNTEAFF
D: -; J: TRBJ2-1; size: -; V: TRBV11-3; DNA: TGTGCCAGCAGCATTATATGGGGTCATGAGCAGTTCTTC; CDR3: CASSIIWGHEQFF
D: TRBD1; J: TRBJ2-5; size: -; V: TRBV28; DNA: TGTGCCAGCAGTCAGGGGGCAATGACTAAGGAGACCCAGTACTTC; CDR3: CASSQGAMTKETQYF
D: TRBD2; J: TRBJ2-7; size: -; V: TRBV11-3; DNA: TGTGCCAGCAGTTCCCCCGGACTAGCCTACGAGCAGTACTTC; CDR3: CASSSPGLAYEQYF
D: -; J: TRBJ2-1; size: -; V: TRBV5-6; DNA: TGTGCCAGCAGCTTAGTGGGACTGACAGTGAGGGGGGAGCAGTTCTTC; CDR3: CASSLVGLTVRGEQFF
D: -; J: TRBJ1-5; size: -; V: TRBV21-1; DNA: TGTGCCAGCAGCACACAGGTCGGGATAGGTCAGCCCCAGCATTTT; CDR3: CASSTQVGIGQPQHF
D: -; J: TRBJ2-1; size: -; V: TRBV4-2; DNA: TGTGCCAGCAGCCAAGACGACTCCAACTCCTACAATGAGCAGTTCTTC; CDR3: CASSQDDSNSYNEQFF
D: -; J: TRBJ1-2; size: -; V: TRBV6-4; DNA: TGTGCCAGTACGGACAGACTCTATGGCTACACCTTC; CDR3: CASTDRLYGYTF
D: -; J: TRBJ2-5; size: -; V: TRBV5-1; DNA: TGCGCCAGCAGATCATCGGGAGTCAGGGGTCCCCGGGAGACCCAGTACTTC; CDR3: CASRSSGVRGPRETQYF
D: -; J: TRBJ2-7; size: -; V: TRBV27; DNA: TGTGCCACCAAACTGCTGGGGGGCTCAGACGGGGAGCAGTACTTC; CDR3: CATKLLGGSDGEQYF
D: TRBD1; J: TRBJ2-3; size: -; V: TRBV27; DNA: TGTGCCAGCAGTTTTGGGACAGGGGGAGATACGCAGTATTTT; CDR3: CASSFGTGGDTQYF
D: -; J: TRBJ2-5; size: -; V: TRBV28; DNA: TGTGCCAGCATGAGGGCGTACCAAGAGACCCAGTACTTC; CDR3: CASMRAYQETQYF
D: -; J: TRBJ2-7; size: -; V: TRBV14; DNA: TGTGCCAGCAGCCACCGGGACACTTACTACGAGCAGTACTTC; CDR3: CASSHRDTYYEQYF
D: -; J: TRBJ2-1; size: -; V: TRBV27; DNA: TGTGCCAGCAGTCCACCCCCGGGACGGTTCAATGAGCAGTTCTTC; CDR3: CASSPPPGRFNEQFF
D: -; J: TRBJ1-5; size: -; V: TRBV27; DNA: TGTGCCAGCAGTTTAGGGGGGGGTCAGCCCCAGCATTTT; CDR3: CASSLGGGQPQHF